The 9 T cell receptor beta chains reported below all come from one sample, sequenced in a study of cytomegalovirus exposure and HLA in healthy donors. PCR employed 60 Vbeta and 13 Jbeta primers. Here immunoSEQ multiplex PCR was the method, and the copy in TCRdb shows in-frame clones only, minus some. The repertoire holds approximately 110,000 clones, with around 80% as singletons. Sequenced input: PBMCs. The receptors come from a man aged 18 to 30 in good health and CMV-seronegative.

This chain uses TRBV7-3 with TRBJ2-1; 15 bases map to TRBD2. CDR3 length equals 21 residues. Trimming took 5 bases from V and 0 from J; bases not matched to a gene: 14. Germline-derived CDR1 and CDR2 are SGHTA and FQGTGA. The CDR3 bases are TGTGCCAGCAGCAGCACGCCGGGACTAGCGGGAGGCCCCAGCTCCTACAATGAGCAGTTCTTC. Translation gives CASSSTPGLAGGPSSYNEQFF.

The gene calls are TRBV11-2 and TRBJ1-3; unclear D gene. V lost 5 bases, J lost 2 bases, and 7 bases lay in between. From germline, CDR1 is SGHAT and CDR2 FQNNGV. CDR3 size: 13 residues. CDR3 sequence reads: CASSLRTGNTIYF. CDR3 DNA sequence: TGTGCCAGCAGCCTGCGTACTGGAAACACCATATATTTT.

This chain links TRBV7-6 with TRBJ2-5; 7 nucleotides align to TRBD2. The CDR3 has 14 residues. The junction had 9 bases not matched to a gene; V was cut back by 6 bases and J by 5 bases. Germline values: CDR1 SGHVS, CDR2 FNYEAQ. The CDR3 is CASSREGLRETQYF. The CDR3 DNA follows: TGTGCCAGCAGTAGGGAGGGGCTAAGGGAGACCCAGTACTTC.

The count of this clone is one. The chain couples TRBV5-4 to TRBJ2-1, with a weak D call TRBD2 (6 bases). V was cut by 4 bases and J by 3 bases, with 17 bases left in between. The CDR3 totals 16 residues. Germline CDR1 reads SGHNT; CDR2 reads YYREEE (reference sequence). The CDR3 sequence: CASSQSVAARYNEQFF. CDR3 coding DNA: TGTGCCAGCAGCCAATCTGTAGCGGCCCGCTACAATGAGCAGTTCTTC.

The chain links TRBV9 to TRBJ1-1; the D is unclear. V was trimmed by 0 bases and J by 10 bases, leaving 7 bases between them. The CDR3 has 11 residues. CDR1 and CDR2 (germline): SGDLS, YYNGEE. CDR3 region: CASSVDGPAFF. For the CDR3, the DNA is TGTGCCAGCAGCGTAGATGGCCCAGCTTTCTTT.

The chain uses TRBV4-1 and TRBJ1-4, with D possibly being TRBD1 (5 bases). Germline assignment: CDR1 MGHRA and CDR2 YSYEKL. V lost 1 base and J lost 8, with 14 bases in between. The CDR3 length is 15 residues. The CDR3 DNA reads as TGCGCCAGCAGCCAAGGGGCCCTACAGGCCGAAAAACTGTTTTTT. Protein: CASSQGALQAEKLFF.

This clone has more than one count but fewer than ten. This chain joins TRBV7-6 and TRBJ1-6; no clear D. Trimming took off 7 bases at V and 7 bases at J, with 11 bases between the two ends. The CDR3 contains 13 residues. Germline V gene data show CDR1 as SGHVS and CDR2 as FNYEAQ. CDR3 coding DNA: TGTGCCAGCACCGTAGTACCCAATTCACCCCTCCACTTT. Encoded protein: CASTVVPNSPLHF.

The CDR3 region has the DNA TGCGCCAGCAGCCAAGACTCGGACAGCTCCTACGAGCAGTACTTC. Its translation is CASSQDSDSSYEQYF. The rearrangement uses TRBV4-3 and TRBJ2-7; TRBD1 might be the D (6 bases). The V and J ends lost 0 bases and 0 bases respectively, with 9 bases between them. From germline, CDR1 is LGHNA and CDR2 YSLEER. This CDR3 region has 15 residues.

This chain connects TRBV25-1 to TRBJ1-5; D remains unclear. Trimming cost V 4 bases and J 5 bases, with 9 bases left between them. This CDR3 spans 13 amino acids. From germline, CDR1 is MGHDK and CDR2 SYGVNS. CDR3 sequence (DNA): TGTGCCAGCAGTGGAGCTACCCATCAGCCCCAGCATTTT. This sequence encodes CASSGATHQPQHF.